This TCR beta chain was sequenced in a study of shared clonotypes between healthy human individuals. Study-wide results and caveats: Tissues were not sampled, only blood, and their repertoires likely differ. Large depth notwithstanding, sorted-subset sequencing proved incomplete by rarefaction.

TCRdb's table, derived via immunoSEQ multiplex PCR, lists solely in-frame clones and lacks some. The sample gives about 1 million clones, approximately 76% of which show up once; 1.2% to 1.5% is in the top ten. This clone was picked up one time. Antigen: not known. This CDR3 spans 16 amino acids. Germline-derived CDR1 and CDR2 are SGHTA and FQGNSA. The trim removed 5 bases at V and 7 bases at J, leaving 10 bases unmatched. This chain links TRBV7-2 with TRBJ2-1, with TRBD2 identical over 11 bases. Sequenced sample: memory CD4+ T cells sorted from blood. Specified subset: CD45RA-negative fraction. This clonotype was obtained from a man between 18 and 29 years old in good health. Here the CDR3 reads CASSPAGTSGLNEQFF. The CDR3 DNA is TGTGCCAGCAGCCCCGCCGGGACTAGCGGACTAAATGAGCAGTTCTTC.